This TCR beta chain is drawn from a study of blood T cell repertoires in COVID-19. Study-level background: COVID-19 samples from acute and convalescent phases originated in the United States, Italy and Spain. Nucleic acid was either cDNA or gDNA, and it came from T cells, B-cell-depleted T cells, or PBMCs.

Source study methods: Counts of nucleated cells, estimated from reference gene primer amplification, were obtained. Assay: immunoSEQ multiplex PCR; the TCRdb copy retains only in-frame clones and omits some. V, J and clone size were drawn from that table, and D and trimming were deduced from the DNA. The table includes about 76,000 clones, about 90% detected once. This CDR3 spans 15 amino acids. V dropped 2 bases and J dropped 3; count of bases not matched to a gene: 5. The germline gives CDR1 SGHDN, CDR2 FVKESK. The source is a human donor in a cohort sampled during active COVID-19. Sequenced input: peripheral blood. The genes are TRBV14 and TRBJ1-1; 8 bases are shared with TRBD1. CDR3 sequence (DNA): TGTGCCAGCAGCCAAAGACAGGGGAAGGACACTGAAGCTTTCTTT. Translation: CASSQRQGKDTEAFF.